The rows below give T cell receptor beta chains drawn from one sample of a study of blood T cell repertoires in COVID-19. Generated by immunoSEQ multiplex PCR, the TCRdb table keeps only in-frame clones and is missing some. The sample lists 250,000 to 400,000 clones, around 86% seen once, with 1% in the top ten. The sample comprised peripheral blood. Receptors originate from a man over 45 with active or convalescent COVID-19. CDR3s include the opening cysteine and the closing phenylalanine or tryptophan. A D gene is named only where the DNA matches it firmly. The size field is filled for only some rows; it gives once, few, many or a size class.

J gene,D gene,V gene,clone size,CDR3 DNA,CDR3 protein
TRBJ1-2,TRBD1,TRBV28,-,TGTGCCAGCAGTTCCCTGGACAGGGATGACGGCTACACCTTC,CASSSLDRDDGYTF
TRBJ1-1,-,TRBV5-4,few,TGTGCCAGCAGCTGGGGCGAATGGCCTGAAGCTTTCTTT,CASSWGEWPEAFF
TRBJ2-5,TRBD1,TRBV27,-,TGTGCCAGCAGGAATCAACAGGGGGCCTGGAGTGAGACCCAGTACTTC,CASRNQQGAWSETQYF
TRBJ1-5,-,TRBV6-2/TRBV6-3,-,TGTGCCAGCAGTTACGAAGGGGCGTCCAGTCAGCCCCAGCATTTT,CASSYEGASSQPQHF
TRBJ2-7,TRBD2,TRBV5-1,-,TGCGCCAGCAGACCCAATTTCGGGACTAGCGGGAGCGAGCAGTACTTC,CASRPNFGTSGSEQYF
TRBJ2-7,TRBD2,TRBV2,-,TGTGCCAGCAGTGTTAGTCAGCGGGAGTACGAGCAGTACTTC,CASSVSQREYEQYF
TRBJ2-7,-,TRBV7-2,-,TGTGCCAGCAGCCAGAGTCGGGGGATCTCATACGAGCAGTACTTC,CASSQSRGISYEQYF
TRBJ2-2,TRBD2,TRBV24-1,few,TGTGCCGCTTCGACTAGCGGGAGCACCGGGGAGCTGTTTTTT,CAASTSGSTGELFF
TRBJ2-6,TRBD2,TRBV18,few,TGTGCCAGCTCACGACGAGGGACACTAGCGGGGGGAGATGGGGCCAACGTCCTGACTTTC,CASSRRGTLAGGDGANVLTF
TRBJ2-7,TRBD1,TRBV6-6,-,TGTGCCAGCAGCGCGACAGGGGGGTACTACGAGCAGTACTTC,CASSATGGYYEQYF
TRBJ2-7,-,TRBV27,once,TGTGCCAGCAGTTTAATCCGGGGATTTACGTACGAGCAGTACTTC,CASSLIRGFTYEQYF
TRBJ1-5,-,TRBV5-6,-,TGTGCCAGCAGCTTGGACGCGTCCCAGCCCCAGCATTTT,CASSLDASQPQHF
TRBJ1-4,TRBD1,TRBV11-2,once,TGTGCCAGCAGCTTCGGGACAGGGGGCGAGGGAGAAAAACTGTTTTTT,CASSFGTGGEGEKLFF
TRBJ1-4,-,TRBV3-1/TRBV3-2,-,TGTGCCAGCAGCCAAGATCACGTAGCGAACGAAAAACTGTTTTTT,CASSQDHVANEKLFF
TRBJ1-1,-,TRBV18,-,TGTGCCAGCTCAGCAGGGGTTGGGAACACTGAAGCTTTCTTT,CASSAGVGNTEAFF
TRBJ2-1,-,TRBV24-1,few,TGCGCCACCAGTGGGGTAGGGGCCCGTCCAGGAAGTGAGCAGTTCTTC,CATSGVGARPGSEQFF
TRBJ2-2,-,TRBV6-1,-,TGTGCCAGCAGTGCGCAAATCCCTACGAACACCGGGGAGCTGTTTTTT,CASSAQIPTNTGELFF
TRBJ1-1,-,TRBV6-1,few,TGTGCCAGCAGTGACCACTACAGGGCTGGGACTGAAGCTTTCTTT,CASSDHYRAGTEAFF
TRBJ2-7,-,TRBV3-1/TRBV3-2,-,TGTGCCAGCAGCCAAACGGGAAGCAACGAGCAGTACTTC,CASSQTGSNEQYF
TRBJ1-1,TRBD1,TRBV7-9,once,TGTGCCAGCAGCCCCTCCATGGACAGGGTGGCTTTCTTT,CASSPSMDRVAFF
TRBJ1-6,TRBD1,TRBV5-1,-,TGCGCCAGCAGCCAACAGGGGGCGAGTAATTCACCCCTCCACTTT,CASSQQGASNSPLHF
TRBJ2-1,-,TRBV6-6,-,TGTGCCAGTACCTTGCCGGGAGCCGACAATGAGCAGTTCTTC,CASTLPGADNEQFF
TRBJ1-5,TRBD1,TRBV7-9,few,TGTGCCAGCAGCCCGGGACAGGGGCGGCCCCAGCATTTT,CASSPGQGRPQHF
TRBJ2-7,TRBD2,TRBV5-1,-,TGCGCCAGCAGCTTGACTAGCGGGACCTACGAGCAGTACTTC,CASSLTSGTYEQYF
TRBJ1-4,TRBD1,TRBV30,-,TGTGCCTGGAGGACAGGGGGTAATAATGAAAAACTGTTTTTT,CAWRTGGNNEKLFF
TRBJ2-2,-,TRBV7-3,-,TGTGCCAGCAACGGCGGAGGTCCCCCCGGGGAGCTGTTTTTT,CASNGGGPPGELFF
TRBJ1-3,-,TRBV18,-,TGTGCCAGCTCACCGGGCGGGGGATCGGTCGGAAACACCATATATTTT,CASSPGGGSVGNTIYF
TRBJ1-4,-,TRBV7-8,once,TGTGCCAGCAGCTTATCTGGCGGGACCATGAGGGGTGGTAAACTGTTTTTT,CASSLSGGTMRGGKLFF
TRBJ1-1,-,TRBV18,-,TGTGCCAGCTCACCATCAGGGGCGAACACTGAAGCTTTCTTT,CASSPSGANTEAFF
TRBJ2-5,-,TRBV18,-,TGTGCCAGCTCACCACCGGGACTTCAAGAGACCCAGTACTTC,CASSPPGLQETQYF
TRBJ1-2,-,TRBV19,-,TGTGCCAGTAGTAGGGGCAGGGGCTATGGCTACACCTTC,CASSRGRGYGYTF
TRBJ1-3,TRBD1,TRBV4-1,-,TGCGCCAGCAGCCAAGGACAGGGGGCAGAGAACACCATATATTTT,CASSQGQGAENTIYF
TRBJ1-4,-,TRBV7-2,once,TGTGCCAGCAGCTTAGCACCGAGTCCTGAAAAACTGTTTTTT,CASSLAPSPEKLFF
TRBJ1-5,-,TRBV24-1,few,TGTGCCACCAGTTCCTCTAACAGCGGGGGATATAGCAATCAGCCCCAGCATTTT,CATSSSNSGGYSNQPQHF
TRBJ1-2,TRBD1,TRBV6-4,-,TGTGCCAGCAGTGACTCGGCGGGACAGGGAGCCTATGGCTACACCTTC,CASSDSAGQGAYGYTF
TRBJ2-5,TRBD2,TRBV7-9,once,TGTGCCAGCAGCTTAGATCCGAGCGGGGGGGCAACAGAGACCCAGTACTTC,CASSLDPSGGATETQYF
TRBJ1-1,-,TRBV5-1,-,TGCGCCAGCAGCTTGGGCGAAGGGGGCACTGAAGCTTTCTTT,CASSLGEGGTEAFF
TRBJ1-6,-,TRBV5-5,-,TGTGCCAGCACCCCAGGGAGGACCGAGAATTCACCCCTCCACTTT,CASTPGRTENSPLHF
TRBJ1-4,-,TRBV6-1,-,TGTGCCAGCAGTGATGGGGGCGGGTTAACTAATGAAAAACTGTTTTTT,CASSDGGGLTNEKLFF
TRBJ2-3,TRBD2,TRBV5-3,-,TGTGCCAGAAGCTTCCCCCAGCGGGGGTTCACAGATACGCAGTATTTT,CARSFPQRGFTDTQYF
TRBJ2-1,TRBD2,TRBV5-6,-,TGTGCCAGCAGCTTGAGTTATGTGCTAGCGGGGTACAATGAGCAGTTCTTC,CASSLSYVLAGYNEQFF